Following are 13 T cell receptor beta chains from one sample sequenced in a study of regulatory T cells in long-lasting Graves disease. As for time point: persistent/refractory GD, antithyroid drugs over 5 years with positive TRAb. The TCR library was made from RNA that had been extracted from PBMCs in TRIzol. Arm-PCR with iRepertoire HTBI primers amplified the CDR3 regions for these TCR beta libraries. From the multiplex PCR reads, TCRdb called clonotypes with MiXCR, one entry per CDR3 protein. Here the sample spans some 440,000 distinct CDR3 sequences, 20% to 25% being singletons. Sample: peripheral blood mononuclear cells (PBMCs), taken when the disease was refractory, from a patient treated with antithyroid drugs. All receptors come from a female donor with Graves disease.

The genes are TRBV14 and TRBJ2-7; 7 positions agree with TRBD1. With V trimmed by 1 base and J by 3 bases, 6 bases remained unmatched. Germline V gene sequence: CDR1 SGHDN, CDR2 FVKESK. CDR3 size: 15 residues. CDR3 sequence: CASSQGQGGVYEQYF. CDR3 DNA: TGTGCCAGCAGCCAAGGACAGGGTGGTGTCTACGAGCAGTACTTC.

Only a few counts were recorded for this clonotype. The gene calls are TRBV6-2 or TRBV6-3 and TRBJ1-4; a weak D match, TRBD1 (6 bases). Trimming left V 0 bases short and J 6 bases short, with 8 bases between. The CDR3 consists of 14 residues. Germline CDR1 is MNHEY and CDR2 is SVGEGT. The CDR3 DNA reads TGTGCCAGCAGTTACTCCGGACAGTATGAAAAACTGTTTTTT. As protein: CASSYSGQYEKLFF.

This clonotype was found a few times. CDR3 residues: CASSPTLINEQFF. CDR3 coding DNA: TGTGCCAGCAGTCCGACCCTTATAAATGAGCAGTTCTTC. The chain has TRBV12-3 or TRBV12-4 and TRBJ2-1; D is uncertain. Trimming cost V 5 bases and J 7 bases, with 12 bases left between them. The CDR3 is 13 amino acids.

In this sample, this clonotype turned up a few times. The V gene is TRBV5-8, the J gene TRBJ2-7, with D tentatively TRBD2 (6 bases). Per the germline V gene, CDR1 is SGHTS and CDR2 is YDEGEE. Trimming took off 4 bases at V and 8 bases at J, with 22 bases between the two ends. The CDR3 covers 15 residues. CDR3 in DNA: TGTGCCAGCAGCGTAGACCGGGACTCCCTACACCAGCAGTACTTC. This sequence encodes CASSVDRDSLHQQYF.

This clonotype was observed many times. The V and J genes are TRBV28 and TRBJ2-7, with 10 nucleotides matching TRBD2. CDR3 length: 14 amino acids. J was trimmed by 7 bases and V by 5 bases; bases with no gene match: 8. From germline, CDR1 is MDHEN and CDR2 SYDVKM. For the CDR3, the DNA is TGTGCCAGCAGTCCAGCGGGAGGGCCACGGGAGCAGTACTTC. Its protein product is CASSPAGGPREQYF.

This rearrangement joins TRBV5-1 to TRBJ2-1; D is unclear. Germline CDR1 and CDR2: SGHRS and YFSETQ. This CDR3 is built from 13 residues. Trimming took 0 bases from V and 5 from J, leaving 6 bases between them. CDR3 sequence (DNA): TGCGCCAGCAGCTTGGTAAGAGACAATGAGCAGTTCTTC. Protein sequence: CASSLVRDNEQFF.

The rearrangement uses TRBV20-1 and TRBJ2-3; TRBD2 matches at 9 bases. Unmatched junction bases numbered 4, after V lost 3 bases and J lost 3 bases. The germline V gene has CDR1 DFQATT and CDR2 SNEGSKA (reference sequence). The CDR3 sequence is 14 residues long. The CDR3 DNA sequence: TGCAGTGCTAGCGGAGCGGGAGGAACAGATACGCAGTATTTT. It specifies CSASGAGGTDTQYF.

About this clonotype itself: The junction does not match germline at one end; this may be a read error. V gene TRBV19 combines with J gene TRBJ2-2; 7 nucleotides agree with TRBD1. This CDR3 comprises 13 residues. Germline V gene data show CDR1 as LNHDA and CDR2 as SQIVND (reference sequence). The CDR3 loop reads CASRWDSTGEPFF. CDR3 bases: TGTGCCAGTAGATGGGACAGCACCGGGGAGCCGTTTTTT.

This chain uses TRBV7-9 with TRBJ1-2; no reliable D call. The CDR3 runs 14 residues. V was trimmed by 5 bases and J by 8 bases, leaving 18 bases between them. Germline values: CDR1 SEHNR, CDR2 FQNEAQ (reference sequence). For the CDR3, the DNA is TGTGCCAGCAGCCAGTCATTGCAGCTTGGCGGCTACACCTTC. Amino acid sequence: CASSQSLQLGGYTF.

The chain uses TRBV5-5 and TRBJ2-6; tentatively, D is TRBD2 (6 bases). Trimming left V 0 bases short and J 0 bases short, with 13 bases between. Germline V lookup: CDR1 SGHKS, CDR2 YYEKEE (reference sequence). CDR3 length equals 18 residues. In nucleotides, the CDR3 is TGTGCCAGCAGCTTGGGGGGGAGGCCCCTCTCTGGGGCCAACGTCCTGACTTTC. It yields the protein CASSLGGRPLSGANVLTF.

This chain uses TRBV14 with TRBJ1-1, with no clear D. V lost 0 bases to trimming and J lost 5 bases, with 19 bases between them. The CDR3 consists of 17 residues. Germline V CDR1 and CDR2: SGHDN, FVKESK. In nucleotides, the CDR3 is TGTGCCAGCAGCCAAGAAAATTCGGGCTGGATAGGAACTGAAGCTTTCTTT. Translated: CASSQENSGWIGTEAFF. The whole variable domain, filled in from reference TRBV14 and TRBJ1-1, reads EAGVTQFPSHSVIEKGQTVTLRCDPISGHDNLYWYRRVMGKEIKFLLHFVKESKQDESGMPNNRFLAERTGGTYSTLKVQPAELEDSGVYFCASSQENSGWIGTEAFFGQGTRLTVV.

The chain carries TRBV4-2 and TRBJ1-1; tentatively, D is TRBD1 (6 bases). Germline V lookup: CDR1 LGHNA, CDR2 YNFKEQ. The CDR3 spans 19 residues. Trimming removed 8 bases from V and 0 bases from J, with 28 bases in between. The CDR3 sequence is CASSSNPMGWNRVNTEAFF. The CDR3 DNA reads as TGTGCCAGCTCGTCGAATCCGATGGGGTGGAACAGGGTGAACACTGAAGCTTTCTTT.

This clonotype has at least ten counts. The genes are TRBV12-5 and TRBJ2-2; weak D call: TRBD2 (6 bases). CDR3 size: 16 residues. The V gene lost 3 bases and the J gene lost 7 bases, with 18 bases spanning the gap. CDR1 is LGHNT, CDR2 FRNRAP, per germline. The CDR3 protein is CASGFFPGVAVGELFF. CDR3 nucleotides: TGTGCTAGTGGTTTTTTCCCGGGGGTAGCGGTCGGGGAGCTGTTTTTT.